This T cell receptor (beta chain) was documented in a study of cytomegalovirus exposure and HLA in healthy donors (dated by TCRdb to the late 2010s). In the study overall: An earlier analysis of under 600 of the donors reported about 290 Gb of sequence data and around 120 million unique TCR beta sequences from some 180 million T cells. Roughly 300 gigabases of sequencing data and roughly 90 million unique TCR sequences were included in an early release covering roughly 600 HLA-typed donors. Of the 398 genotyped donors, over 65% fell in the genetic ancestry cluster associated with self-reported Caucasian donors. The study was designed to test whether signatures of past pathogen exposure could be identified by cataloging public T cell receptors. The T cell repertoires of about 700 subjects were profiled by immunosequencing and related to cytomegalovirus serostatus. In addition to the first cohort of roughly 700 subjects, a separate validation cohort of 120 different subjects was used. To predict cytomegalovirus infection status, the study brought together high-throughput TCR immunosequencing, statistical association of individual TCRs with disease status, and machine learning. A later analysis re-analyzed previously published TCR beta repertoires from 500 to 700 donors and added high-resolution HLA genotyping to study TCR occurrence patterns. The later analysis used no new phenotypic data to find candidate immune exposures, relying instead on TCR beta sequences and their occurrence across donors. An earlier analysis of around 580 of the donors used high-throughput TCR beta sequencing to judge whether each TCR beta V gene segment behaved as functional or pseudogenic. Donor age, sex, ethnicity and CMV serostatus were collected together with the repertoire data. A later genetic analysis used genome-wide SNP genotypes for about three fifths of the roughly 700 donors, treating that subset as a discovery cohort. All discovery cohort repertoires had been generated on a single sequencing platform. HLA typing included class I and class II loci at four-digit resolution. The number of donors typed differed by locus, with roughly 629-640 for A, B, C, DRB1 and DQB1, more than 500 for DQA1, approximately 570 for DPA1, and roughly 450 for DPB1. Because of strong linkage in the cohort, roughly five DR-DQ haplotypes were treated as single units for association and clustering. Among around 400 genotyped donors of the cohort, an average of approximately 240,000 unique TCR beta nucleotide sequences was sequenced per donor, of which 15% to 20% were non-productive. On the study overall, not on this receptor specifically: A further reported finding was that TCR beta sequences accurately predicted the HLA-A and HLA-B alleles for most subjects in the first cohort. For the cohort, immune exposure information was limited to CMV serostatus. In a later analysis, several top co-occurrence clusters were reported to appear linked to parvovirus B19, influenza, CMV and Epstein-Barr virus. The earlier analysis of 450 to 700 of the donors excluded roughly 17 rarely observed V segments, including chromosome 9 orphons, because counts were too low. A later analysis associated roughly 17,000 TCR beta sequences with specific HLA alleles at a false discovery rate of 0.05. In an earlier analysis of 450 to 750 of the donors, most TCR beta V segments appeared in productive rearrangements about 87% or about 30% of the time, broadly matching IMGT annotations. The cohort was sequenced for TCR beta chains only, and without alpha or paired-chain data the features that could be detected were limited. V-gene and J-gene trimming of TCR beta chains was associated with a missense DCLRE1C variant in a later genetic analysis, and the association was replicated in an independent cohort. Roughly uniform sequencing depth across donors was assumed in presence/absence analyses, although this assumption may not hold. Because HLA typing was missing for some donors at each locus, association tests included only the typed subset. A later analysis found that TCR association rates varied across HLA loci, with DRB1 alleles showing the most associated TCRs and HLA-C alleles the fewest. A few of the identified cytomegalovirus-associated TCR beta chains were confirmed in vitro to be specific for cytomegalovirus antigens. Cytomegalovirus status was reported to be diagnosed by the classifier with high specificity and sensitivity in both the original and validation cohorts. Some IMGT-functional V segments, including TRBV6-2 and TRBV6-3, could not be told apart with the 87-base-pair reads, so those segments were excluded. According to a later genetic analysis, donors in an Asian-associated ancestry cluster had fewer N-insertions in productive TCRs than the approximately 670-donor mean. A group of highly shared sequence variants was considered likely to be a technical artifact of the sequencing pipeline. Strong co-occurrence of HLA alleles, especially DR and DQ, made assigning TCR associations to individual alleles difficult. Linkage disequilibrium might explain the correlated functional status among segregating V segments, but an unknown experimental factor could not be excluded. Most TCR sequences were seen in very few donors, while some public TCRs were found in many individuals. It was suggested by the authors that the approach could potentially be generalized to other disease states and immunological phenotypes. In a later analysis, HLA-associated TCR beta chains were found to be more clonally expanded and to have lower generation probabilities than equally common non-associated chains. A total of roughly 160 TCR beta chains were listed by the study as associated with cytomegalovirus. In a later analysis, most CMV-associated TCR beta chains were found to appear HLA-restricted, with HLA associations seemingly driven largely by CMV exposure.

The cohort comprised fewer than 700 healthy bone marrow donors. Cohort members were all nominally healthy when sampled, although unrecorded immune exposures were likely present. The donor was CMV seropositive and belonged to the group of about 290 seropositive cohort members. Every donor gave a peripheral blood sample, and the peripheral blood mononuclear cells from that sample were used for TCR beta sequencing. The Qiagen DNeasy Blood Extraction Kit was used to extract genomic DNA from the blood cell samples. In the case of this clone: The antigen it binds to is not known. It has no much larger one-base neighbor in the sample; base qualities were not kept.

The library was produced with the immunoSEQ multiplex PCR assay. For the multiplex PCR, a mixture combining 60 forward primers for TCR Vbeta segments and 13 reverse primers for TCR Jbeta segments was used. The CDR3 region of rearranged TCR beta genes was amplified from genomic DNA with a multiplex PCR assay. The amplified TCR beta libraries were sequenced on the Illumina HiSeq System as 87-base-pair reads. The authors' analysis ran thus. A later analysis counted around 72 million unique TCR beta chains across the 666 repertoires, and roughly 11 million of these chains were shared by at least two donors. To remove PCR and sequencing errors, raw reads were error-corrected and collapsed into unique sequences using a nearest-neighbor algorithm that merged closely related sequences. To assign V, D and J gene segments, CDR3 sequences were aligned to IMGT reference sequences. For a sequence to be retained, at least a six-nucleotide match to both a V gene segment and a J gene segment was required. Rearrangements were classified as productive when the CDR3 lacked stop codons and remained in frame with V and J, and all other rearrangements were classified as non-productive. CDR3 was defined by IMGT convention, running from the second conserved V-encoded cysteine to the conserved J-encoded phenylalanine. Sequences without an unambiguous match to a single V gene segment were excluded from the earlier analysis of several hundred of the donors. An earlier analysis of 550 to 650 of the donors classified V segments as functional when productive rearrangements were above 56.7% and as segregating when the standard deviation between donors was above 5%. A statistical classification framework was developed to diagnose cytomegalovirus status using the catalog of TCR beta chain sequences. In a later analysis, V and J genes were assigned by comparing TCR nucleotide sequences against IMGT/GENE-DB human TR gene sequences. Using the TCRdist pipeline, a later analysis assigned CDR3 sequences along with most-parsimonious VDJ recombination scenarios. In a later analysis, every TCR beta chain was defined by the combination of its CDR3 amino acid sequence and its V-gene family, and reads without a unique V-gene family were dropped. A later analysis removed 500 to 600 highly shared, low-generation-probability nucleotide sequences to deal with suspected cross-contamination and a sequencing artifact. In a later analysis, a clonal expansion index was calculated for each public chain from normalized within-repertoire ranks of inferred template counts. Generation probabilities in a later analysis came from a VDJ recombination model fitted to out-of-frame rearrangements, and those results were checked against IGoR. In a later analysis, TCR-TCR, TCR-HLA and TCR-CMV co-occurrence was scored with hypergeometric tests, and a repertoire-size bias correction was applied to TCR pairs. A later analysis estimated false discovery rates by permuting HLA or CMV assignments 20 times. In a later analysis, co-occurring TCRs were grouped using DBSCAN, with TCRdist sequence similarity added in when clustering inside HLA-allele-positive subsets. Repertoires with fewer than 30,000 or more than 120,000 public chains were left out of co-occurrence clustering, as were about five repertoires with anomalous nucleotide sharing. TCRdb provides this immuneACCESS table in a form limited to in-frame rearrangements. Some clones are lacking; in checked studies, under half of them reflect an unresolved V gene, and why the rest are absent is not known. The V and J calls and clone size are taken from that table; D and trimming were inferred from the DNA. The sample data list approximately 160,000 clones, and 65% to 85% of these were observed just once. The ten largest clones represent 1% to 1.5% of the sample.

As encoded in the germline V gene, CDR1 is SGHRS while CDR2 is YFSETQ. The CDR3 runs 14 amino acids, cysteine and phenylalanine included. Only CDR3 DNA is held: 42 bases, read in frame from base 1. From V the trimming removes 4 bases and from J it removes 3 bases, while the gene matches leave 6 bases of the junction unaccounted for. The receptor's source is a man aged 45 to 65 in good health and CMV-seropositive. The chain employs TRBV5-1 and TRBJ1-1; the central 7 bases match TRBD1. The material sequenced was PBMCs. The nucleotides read TGCGCCAGCAGCCCACGGGACAGCTACACTGAAGCTTTCTTT. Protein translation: CASSPRDSYTEAFF.